Sequencing of this TCR beta chain was carried out in a study of cytomegalovirus exposure and HLA in healthy donors. Vbeta (60) and Jbeta (13) primers were used in the PCR. Sequencing used immunoSEQ multiplex PCR; TCRdb keeps in-frame clones, though not all of them. The table lists some 170,000 clones, approximately 72% of them singletons, with 2% to 2.5% in the top ten. From germline, CDR1 is LNHDA and CDR2 SQIVND (reference sequence). The CDR3 has 16 residues. The junction had 11 bases not matched to a gene; V was cut back by 7 bases and J by 1 base. The sequenced sample consisted of PBMCs. The clonotype originates from a human donor in good health. The chain links TRBV19 to TRBJ2-3; the match to TRBD2 covers 7 bases. The CDR3 DNA reads TGTGCCAGTAATAAGGCCGCCCTAGCGGGCACAGATACGCAGTATTTT. Protein: CASNKAALAGTDTQYF.